These T cell receptor beta chains were read from a single sample in a study of OX40 agonist ivuxolimab in advanced cancers. Data came from immunoSEQ multiplex PCR; TCRdb stores just in-frame clones and leaves some out. The sample holds 53,000 or so clones, around 86% seen once. The sequences come from CD4+ or CD8+ T cells sorted from blood, collected in a trial of the OX40 agonist ivuxolimab. The origin of the receptors is an adult with an advanced solid tumor such as melanoma, head and neck, liver or kidney cancer. Each CDR3 is given with its conserved first and last residue. The D gene is left open where the match is weak. Rows may omit the clone size; those that give it use once, few, many or a size class.

j_call | d_call | v_call | clone_size | cdr3_aa | cdr3_nt
TRBJ2-5 | NA | TRBV30 | once | CAWSSGQETQYF | TGTGCCTGGAGTTCAGGGCAAGAGACCCAGTACTTC
TRBJ1-1 | NA | TRBV11-2 | medium-sized | CASSLKFGQVNTEAFF | TGTGCCAGCAGCTTGAAATTTGGTCAGGTGAACACTGAAGCTTTCTTT
TRBJ2-2 | NA | TRBV5-1 | once | CASSLSSSTGELFF | TGCGCCAGCAGCTTGTCGAGTAGCACCGGGGAGCTGTTTTTT
TRBJ1-1 | NA | TRBV11-2 | NA | CASSLEVGARAFF | TGTGCCAGCAGCTTAGAGGTGGGGGCGAGGGCTTTCTTT
TRBJ2-2 | NA | TRBV11-2 | NA | CASSLGQASTGELFF | TGTGCCAGCAGCTTGGGGCAGGCCTCCACCGGGGAGCTGTTTTTT
TRBJ2-5 | NA | TRBV6-6 | NA | CATRGPKETQYF | TGTGCCACCAGGGGTCCTAAAGAGACCCAGTACTTC
TRBJ2-1 | TRBD1 | TRBV4-1 | NA | CASSHTGGSYNEQFF | TGCGCCAGCAGCCACACAGGGGGCTCCTACAATGAGCAGTTCTTC
TRBJ1-3 | NA | TRBV6-5 | NA | CASSSMQGVSGNTIYF | TGTGCCAGCAGTTCTATGCAGGGTGTCTCTGGAAACACCATATATTTT
TRBJ1-1 | NA | TRBV20-1 | few | CSATEAFF | TGCAGTGCGACAGAAGCTTTCTTT
TRBJ1-3 | TRBD1 | TRBV28 | NA | CASREQGPGNTIYF | TGTGCCAGCAGGGAACAGGGGCCAGGAAACACCATATATTTT
TRBJ2-3 | TRBD1 | TRBV5-1 | NA | CASSLGQGPTDTQYF | TGCGCCAGCAGCTTGGGACAGGGGCCCACAGATACGCAGTATTTT
TRBJ1-2 | NA | TRBV27 | NA | CASSIDNQRGYTF | TGTGCCAGCAGTATAGACAACCAACGGGGCTACACCTTC
TRBJ2-7 | NA | TRBV18 | NA | CASSPSGAEQYF | TGTGCCAGCTCACCATCGGGGGCCGAGCAGTACTTC
TRBJ1-5 | NA | TRBV5-6 | NA | CASSSPGTPFEPQHF | TGTGCCAGCAGCAGCCCCGGGACACCCTTCGAGCCCCAGCATTTT
TRBJ2-1 | TRBD1 | TRBV2 | few | CARDGTGGNNEQFF | TGTGCCAGGGATGGGACAGGGGGAAATAATGAGCAGTTCTTC
TRBJ2-5 | NA | TRBV6-5 | NA | CASSQDQGTQYF | TGTGCCAGCAGTCAGGACCAGGGGACCCAGTACTTC
TRBJ2-7 | NA | TRBV18 | NA | CASSPGTAVSYEQYF | TGTGCCAGCTCACCAGGCACAGCAGTTAGCTACGAGCAGTACTTC
TRBJ2-3 | NA | TRBV5-1 | NA | CASSLAAGQPGDTQYF | TGCGCCAGCAGCTTGGCCGCGGGGCAACCTGGGGATACGCAGTATTTT